This passage covers 2 T cell receptor beta chains from one sample sequenced in a study of shared clonotypes between healthy human individuals. Repertoires were generated with immunoSEQ multiplex PCR, while TCRdb's copy carries only in-frame clones and drops some. The sample consists of around 1.1 million clones, around three quarters of them appearing once. The sequencing input was memory CD4+ T cells from PBMCs. As to subset: CD45RA-negative fraction. The receptors were gathered from a man younger than 30 in good health. Some clones in this sample may be carry-over from other donors' samples.

The chain employs TRBV6-6 and TRBJ2-1, with D hard to call. The CDR3 length is 14 residues. V was clipped by 4 bases and J by 6 bases, with 13 bases between them. Germline-derived CDR1 and CDR2 are MNHNY and SVGAGI (reference sequence). The CDR3 protein is CASSFGQHTNEQFF. The CDR3 DNA reads TGTGCCAGCAGTTTCGGGCAGCACACCAATGAGCAGTTCTTC.

The chain has TRBV28 and TRBJ2-5; TRBD1 agrees at 7 bases. The germline V gene encodes CDR1 MDHEN and CDR2 SYDVKM. V shed 6 bases and J 5 bases; nucleotides not matched to a gene: 9. The CDR3 is 14 residues long. The CDR3 spells CASSLEGARETQYF. Written as DNA, the CDR3 is TGTGCCAGCAGCTTAGAGGGGGCTCGCGAGACCCAGTACTTC.